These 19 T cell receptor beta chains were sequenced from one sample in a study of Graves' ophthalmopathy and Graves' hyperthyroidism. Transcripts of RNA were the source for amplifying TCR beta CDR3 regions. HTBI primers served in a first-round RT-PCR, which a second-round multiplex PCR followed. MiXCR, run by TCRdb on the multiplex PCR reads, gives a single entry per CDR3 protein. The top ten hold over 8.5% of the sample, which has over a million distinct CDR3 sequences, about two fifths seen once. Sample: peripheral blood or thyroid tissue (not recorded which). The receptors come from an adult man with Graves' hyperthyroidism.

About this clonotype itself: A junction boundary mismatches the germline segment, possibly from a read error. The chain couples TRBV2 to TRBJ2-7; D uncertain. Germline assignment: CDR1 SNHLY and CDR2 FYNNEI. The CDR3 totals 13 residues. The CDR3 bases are TGTGCCAGCAGTGCTGGCGCGGCTGAGGAGCTGTACTTC. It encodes CASSAGAAEELYF.

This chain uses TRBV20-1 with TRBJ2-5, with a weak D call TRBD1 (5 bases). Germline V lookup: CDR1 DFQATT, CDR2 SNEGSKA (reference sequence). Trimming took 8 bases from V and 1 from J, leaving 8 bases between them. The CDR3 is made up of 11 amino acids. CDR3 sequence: CSPDTQETQYF. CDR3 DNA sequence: TGCAGTCCGGACACCCAAGAGACCCAGTACTTC.

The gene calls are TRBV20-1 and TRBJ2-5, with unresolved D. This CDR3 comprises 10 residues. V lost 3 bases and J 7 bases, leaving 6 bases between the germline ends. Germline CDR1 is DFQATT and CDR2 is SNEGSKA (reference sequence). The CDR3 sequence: CSASRATQYF. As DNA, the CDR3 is TGCAGTGCTAGCCGTGCGACCCAGTACTTC.

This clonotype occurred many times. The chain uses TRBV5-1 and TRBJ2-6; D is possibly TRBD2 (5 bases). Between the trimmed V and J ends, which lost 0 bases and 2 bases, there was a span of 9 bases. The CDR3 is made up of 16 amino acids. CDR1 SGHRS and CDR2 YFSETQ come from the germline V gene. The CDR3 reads CASSLEAGPGANVLTF. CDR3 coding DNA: TGCGCCAGCAGCTTGGAGGCGGGTCCTGGGGCCAACGTCCTGACTTTC.

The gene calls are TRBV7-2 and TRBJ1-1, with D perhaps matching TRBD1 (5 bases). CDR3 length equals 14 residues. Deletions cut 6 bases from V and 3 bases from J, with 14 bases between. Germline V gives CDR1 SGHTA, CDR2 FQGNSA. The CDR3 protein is CASRRGVLDTEAFF. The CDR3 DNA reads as TGTGCCAGCAGGAGGGGAGTTTTGGACACTGAAGCTTTCTTT.

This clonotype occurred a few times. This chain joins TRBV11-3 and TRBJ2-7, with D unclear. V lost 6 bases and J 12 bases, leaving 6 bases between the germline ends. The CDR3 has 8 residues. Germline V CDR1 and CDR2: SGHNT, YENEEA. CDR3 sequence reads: CASSRRYF. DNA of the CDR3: TGTGCCAGCAGTCGGAGGTACTTC.

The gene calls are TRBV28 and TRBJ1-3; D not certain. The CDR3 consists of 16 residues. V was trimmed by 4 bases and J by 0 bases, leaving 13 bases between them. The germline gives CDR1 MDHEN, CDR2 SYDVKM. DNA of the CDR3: TGTGCCAGCAGTTACCCTGGCCGCAGCTCTGGAAACACCATATATTTT. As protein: CASSYPGRSSGNTIYF.

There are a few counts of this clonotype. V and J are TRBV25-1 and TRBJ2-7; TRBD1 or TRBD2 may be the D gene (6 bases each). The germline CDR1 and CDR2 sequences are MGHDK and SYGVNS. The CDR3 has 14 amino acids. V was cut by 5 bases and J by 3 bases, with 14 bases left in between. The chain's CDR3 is CASSPPGADYEQYF. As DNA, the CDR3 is TGTGCCAGCAGTCCCCCGGGGGCCGACTACGAGCAGTACTTC.

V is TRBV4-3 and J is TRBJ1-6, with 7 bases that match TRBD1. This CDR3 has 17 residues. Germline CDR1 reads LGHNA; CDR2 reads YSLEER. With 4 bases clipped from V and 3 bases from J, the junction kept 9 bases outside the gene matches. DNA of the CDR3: TGCGCCAGCAGCCCCAGGGGGACAGCGGGCTATAATTCACCCCTCCACTTT. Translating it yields CASSPRGTAGYNSPLHF.

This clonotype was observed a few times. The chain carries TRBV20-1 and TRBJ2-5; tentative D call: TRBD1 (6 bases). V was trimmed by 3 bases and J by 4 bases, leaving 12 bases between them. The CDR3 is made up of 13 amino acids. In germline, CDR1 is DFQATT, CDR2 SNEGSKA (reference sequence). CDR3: CSASLTGSETQYF. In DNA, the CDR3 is TGCAGTGCTAGCCTTACAGGGTCAGAGACCCAGTACTTC.

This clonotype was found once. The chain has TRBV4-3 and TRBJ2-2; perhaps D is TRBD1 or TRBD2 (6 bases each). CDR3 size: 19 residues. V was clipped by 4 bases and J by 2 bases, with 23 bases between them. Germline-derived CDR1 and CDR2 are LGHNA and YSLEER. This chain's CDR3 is CASSLQEGWGAGNTGELFF. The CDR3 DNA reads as TGCGCCAGCAGCCTACAAGAAGGTTGGGGGGCAGGAAACACCGGGGAGCTGTTTTTT.

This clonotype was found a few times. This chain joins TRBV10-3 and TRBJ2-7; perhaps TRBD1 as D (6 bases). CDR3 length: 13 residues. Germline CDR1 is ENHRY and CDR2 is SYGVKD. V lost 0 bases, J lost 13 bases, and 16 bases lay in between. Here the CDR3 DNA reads TGTGCCATCAGTGAGTCAAGAGGAAACAGGGTCTACTTC. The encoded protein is CAISESRGNRVYF.

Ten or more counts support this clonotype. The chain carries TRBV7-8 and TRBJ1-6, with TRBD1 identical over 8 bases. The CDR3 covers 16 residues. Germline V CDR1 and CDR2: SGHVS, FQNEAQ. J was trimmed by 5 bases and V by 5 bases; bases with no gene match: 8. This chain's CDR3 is CASSPRTGRDNSPLHF. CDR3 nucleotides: TGTGCCAGCAGCCCGCGGACAGGGCGTGATAATTCACCCCTCCACTTT. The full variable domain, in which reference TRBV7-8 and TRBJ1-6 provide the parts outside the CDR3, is GAGVSQSPRYKVAKRGQDVALRCDPISGHVSLFWYQQALGQGPEFLTYFQNEAQLDKSGLPSDRFFAERPEGSVSTLKIQRTQQEDSAVYLCASSPRTGRDNSPLHFGNGTRLTVT.

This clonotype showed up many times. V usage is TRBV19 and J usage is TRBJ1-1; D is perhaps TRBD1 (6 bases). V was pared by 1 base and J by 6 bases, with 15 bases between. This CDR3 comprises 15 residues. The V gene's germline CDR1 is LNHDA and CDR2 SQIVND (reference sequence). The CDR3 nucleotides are TGTGCCAGTAGTATAGGGACAGCGATACGCTCTGAAGCTTTCTTT. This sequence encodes CASSIGTAIRSEAFF.

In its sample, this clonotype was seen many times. The CDR3 region has the DNA TGTGCCAGCAGCTTAGCGGGAGTGGGCGAGACCCAGTACTTC. Protein sequence: CASSLAGVGETQYF. The V call is TRBV7-7, the J call TRBJ2-5; D is possibly TRBD2 (5 bases). The CDR3 sequence is 14 residues long. Germline CDR1 and CDR2: SSHAT and FNYEAQ (reference sequence). The V end lost 0 bases, the J end lost 5 bases, and 10 bases lay between the germline ends.

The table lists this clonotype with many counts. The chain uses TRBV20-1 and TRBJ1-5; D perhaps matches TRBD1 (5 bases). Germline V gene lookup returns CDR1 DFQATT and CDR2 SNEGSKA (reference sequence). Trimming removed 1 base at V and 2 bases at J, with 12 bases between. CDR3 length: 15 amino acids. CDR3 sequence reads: CSARVGGAGNQPQHF. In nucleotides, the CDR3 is TGCAGTGCTAGAGTGGGAGGGGCCGGCAATCAGCCCCAGCATTTT.

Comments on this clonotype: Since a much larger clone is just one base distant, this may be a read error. CDR3 amino acids: CASSVGGGRHNSPLHF. The DNA of the CDR3 is TGTGCCAGCAGCGTGGGGGGGGGACGGCATAATTCACCCCTCCACTTT. The J gene is TRBJ1-6, the V gene TRBV9, with D tentatively TRBD1 (5 bases). CDR3 length equals 16 residues. The germline gives CDR1 SGDLS, CDR2 YYNGEE. V was clipped by 2 bases and J by 5 bases, with 14 bases between them. Full variable domain (outside the CDR3, taken from reference TRBV9 and TRBJ1-6): DSGVTQTPKHLITATGQRVTLRCSPRSGDLSVYWYQQSLDQGLQFLIQYYNGEERAKGNILERFSAQQFPDLHSELNLSSLELGDSALYFCASSVGGGRHNSPLHFGNGTRLTVT.

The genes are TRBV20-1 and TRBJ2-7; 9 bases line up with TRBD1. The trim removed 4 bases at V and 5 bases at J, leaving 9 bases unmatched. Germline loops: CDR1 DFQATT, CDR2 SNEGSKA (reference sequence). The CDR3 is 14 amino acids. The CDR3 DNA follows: TGCAGTGCTAAAAAGACAGGGGGTTTCAACGAGCAGTACTTC. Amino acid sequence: CSAKKTGGFNEQYF.

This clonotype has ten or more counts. CDR3 sequence reads: CASTGNYGYTF. The CDR3 nucleotides read TGTGCCAGCACCGGAAACTATGGCTACACCTTC. The chain employs TRBV2 and TRBJ1-2; D is unresolved. The CDR3 sequence is 11 residues long. Per the germline V gene, CDR1 is SNHLY and CDR2 is FYNNEI. V dropped 7 bases and J dropped 2 bases, with 5 bases sitting between them.